Detailed here is one T cell receptor beta chain. Its antigen is unidentified. This CDR3 is built from 13 residues. The ends were cut back, 7 bases at V and 2 bases at J, with 13 bases in the middle. Germline V gene sequence: CDR1 SGHRS, CDR2 YFSETQ. Clones were read by immunoSEQ multiplex PCR, and TCRdb kept only the in-frame ones, dropping some. The sample records some 88,000 clones, approximately 90% being singletons. The record originates from a study of siplizumab effects on memory and regulatory T cells. Findings and caveats of the study: Mappable CD4+ clones that were alloreactive averaged roughly 69% Treg-derived with siplizumab versus 26.9% in controls. Under siplizumab, alloreactive sequences traced to unstimulated CD4+ memory cells were significantly reduced. In unstimulated cells, naive T cells appeared more diverse than memory T cells and seemed major alloresponse contributors. A minor share of alloreactive clones matched unstimulated subsets.

The sample consisted of CD4+ T cells sorted from blood. The sequence was collected from a human donor in good health. The chain combines TRBV5-1 with TRBJ2-7; perhaps TRBD2 as D (5 bases). DNA for the CDR3: TGCGCCAGCGGACGGGAAAACCCCTACGAGCAGTACTTC. This codes for CASGRENPYEQYF.